This passage covers 5 T cell receptor beta chains from one sample sequenced in a study of regulatory T cells in long-lasting Graves disease. To make TCR beta libraries, researchers used iRepertoire HTBI primers and Arm-PCR of CDR3 regions. In TCRdb, the multiplex PCR reads were re-called with MiXCR into one record per CDR3 protein. Of hundreds of thousands of distinct CDR3 sequences in the sample, approximately 15% are singletons; the top ten hold approximately 20%. Regarding time point: newly diagnosed GD, antithyroid drugs for less than 3 months. The TCR library was made from RNA extracted from PBMCs. The data were also submitted as part of a second study, on T cells in Graves' hyperthyroidism and ophthalmopathy.

The source was peripheral blood mononuclear cells (PBMCs), collected at new diagnosis, from a patient treated with antithyroid drugs. Source of these receptors: a woman in her 30s with Graves disease.

In its sample, this clonotype was seen a few times. The chain links TRBV5-6 to TRBJ2-7, with 9 bases matching TRBD2. Germline V lookup: CDR1 SGHDT, CDR2 YYEEEE. The V segment lost 4 bases and the J segment 3 bases; nucleotides outside the gene matches: 5. CDR3 size: 14 residues. The CDR3 protein is CASSPAGGHYEQYF. The CDR3 DNA reads TGTGCCAGCAGCCCGGCGGGGGGGCACTACGAGCAGTACTTC.

J is TRBJ2-3 and V is TRBV7-9; 10 bases are shared with TRBD1. The J call may be wrong; the DNA end is better matched by TRBJ2-5. The germline gives CDR1 SEHNR, CDR2 FQNEAQ (reference sequence). The CDR3 extends over 15 amino acids. The chain's CDR3 is CASSLAGTGEETQYF. The CDR3, as DNA: TGTGCCAGCAGCTTAGCTGGGACAGGGGAGGAGACCCAGTACTTC.

This clonotype appeared a few times. J is TRBJ2-2 and V is TRBV2; the match to TRBD1 covers 9 bases. V lost 10 bases, J lost 4 bases, and 10 bases stayed unmatched. Per germline, CDR1 SNHLY and CDR2 FYNNEI. CDR3 length equals 15 residues. The CDR3 DNA reads TGTGCCACCTCTTTACAGGGGGCGCCCACCGGGGAGCTGTTTTTT. Residues: CATSLQGAPTGELFF.

This clonotype appeared a few times. The V call is TRBV6-2 or TRBV6-3, the J call TRBJ1-2, with D unclear. This CDR3 comprises 15 residues. V lost 0 bases and J 6 bases, leaving 14 bases between the germline ends. The germline V gene encodes CDR1 MNHEY and CDR2 SVGEGT. The CDR3 is CASSYSGQPADGYTF. The CDR3 DNA reads as TGTGCCAGCAGTTACTCGGGTCAGCCCGCGGATGGCTACACCTTC.

This clonotype was detected many times. The CDR3 is CASSDNEGLRDTQYF. In DNA, the CDR3 is TGTGCCAGCAGTGATAATGAGGGTTTGAGGGATACGCAGTATTTT. The V call is TRBV12-3 or TRBV12-4, the J call TRBJ2-3; possible D gene TRBD2, 5 bases. V lost 5 bases to trimming and J lost 6 bases, with 18 bases between them. This CDR3 contains 15 residues.